This passage covers 19 T cell receptor beta chains from one sample sequenced in a study of CXCR3-negative and CXCR3-positive naive CD8 T cells. Preparation of TRB cDNA libraries relied on 5' RACE carrying UMI labels. TCRdb reprocessed the 5' RACE reads and reports one entry per CDR3 protein, with no DNA. The sample totals over 70,000 distinct CDR3 sequences. Sequenced sample: naive CXCR3- CD8+ T cells from blood. The subset is: CD45RO-CCR7+CD27+CD95- naive CD8+ T cells lacking CXCR3 (TNR3-). The origin of the receptors is a human donor in good health. Some clones in this sample may be carry-over from other donors' samples.

V usage is TRBV14 and J usage is TRBJ2-3; TCRdb gives TRBD1 as the D gene, but with no DNA this cannot be confirmed. This CDR3 spans 16 amino acids. CDR1 and CDR2 from the germline V gene are SGHDN and FVKESK. CDR3 region: CASSATGMAGTDTQYF. The whole variable domain, filled in from reference TRBV14 and TRBJ2-3, reads EAGVTQFPSHSVIEKGQTVTLRCDPISGHDNLYWYRRVMGKEIKFLLHFVKESKQDESGMPNNRFLAERTGGTYSTLKVQPAELEDSGVYFCASSATGMAGTDTQYFGPGTRLTVL.

This rearrangement joins TRBV7-6 to TRBJ1-3. The germline CDR1 and CDR2 sequences are SGHVS and FNYEAQ. This CDR3 is built from 15 residues. CDR3 sequence reads: CASSLWAGSGNTIYF.

The chain joins TRBV6-5 to TRBJ2-7. CDR3 length: 15 amino acids. Germline loops: CDR1 MNHEY, CDR2 SVGAGI. CDR3 region: CASRLKIFGDDEQYF.

This rearrangement joins TRBV28 to TRBJ2-7. This CDR3 comprises 14 residues. Germline CDR1 is MDHEN and CDR2 is SYDVKM. The CDR3 protein is CASSSSEGMHEQYF.

The chain is built from TRBV4-1 and TRBJ2-1; the D call from TCRdb, TRBD2, cannot be confirmed without DNA. The CDR3 loop spans 16 amino acids. CDR1 MGHRA and CDR2 YSYEKL come from the germline V gene. The chain's CDR3 is CASSLITSDPYNEQFF.

The chain joins TRBV11-2 to TRBJ2-1; the D call of TRBD2 rests on TCRdb alone, since no DNA is present to check it. The CDR3 runs to 15 residues. Germline-derived CDR1 and CDR2 are SGHAT and FQNNGV. The CDR3 is CASSSPASGRGEQFF.

The chain couples TRBV11-3 to TRBJ2-3; no DNA is available, so the TRBD2 call from TCRdb remains unchecked. Germline CDR1 and CDR2: SGHNT and YENEEA. This CDR3 has 16 residues. The CDR3 loop is CASSFYRGGRSDTQYF.

The chain couples TRBV20-1 to TRBJ2-7; without DNA, the TCRdb call of TRBD1 cannot be checked. The germline gives CDR1 DFQATT, CDR2 SNEGSKA (reference sequence). The CDR3 runs 14 residues. The CDR3 spells CSARDRDRPYEQYF.

The chain couples TRBV4-2 to TRBJ2-7; TCRdb calls TRBD2, which cannot be checked without DNA. Germline lookup yields CDR1 LGHNA and CDR2 YNFKEQ. The CDR3 runs 17 residues. The CDR3 here is CASSEMVGTSGSYEQYF.

The rearrangement joins TRBV7-9 to TRBJ2-5; the TRBD1 assignment by TCRdb is unverifiable without DNA. Germline CDR1 and CDR2: SEHNR and FQNEAQ (reference sequence). CDR3 size: 15 residues. The CDR3 region is CASSRKSQGQETQYF.

The chain links TRBV10-3 to TRBJ2-7. The CDR3 consists of 14 residues. The germline V gene encodes CDR1 ENHRY and CDR2 SYGVKD. This CDR3 reads CAISESVGSYEQYF.

This chain joins TRBV4-2 and TRBJ2-3; the TRBD2 assignment by TCRdb is unverifiable without DNA. The CDR3 is made up of 16 amino acids. Germline CDR1 is LGHNA and CDR2 is YNFKEQ. The CDR3 sequence: CASSQVPSPMADTQYF.

This sequence joins TRBV21-1 and TRBJ1-1; TCRdb's assignment of TRBD1 cannot be checked, as there is no DNA. TRBV21-1 is shown as a pseudogene. The CDR3 loop spans 16 amino acids. CDR3 sequence reads: CASSNWGTELNTEAFF.

The chain couples TRBV29-1 to TRBJ2-2; the D call of TRBD1 rests on TCRdb alone, since no DNA is present to check it. Germline values: CDR1 SQVTM, CDR2 ANQGSEA. The CDR3 consists of 14 residues. This CDR3 reads CSVGTGAGAGELFF.

The chain has TRBV7-9 and TRBJ1-2; there is no DNA to check the TCRdb D call of TRBD1. The CDR3 contains 13 residues. Germline CDR1 is SEHNR and CDR2 is FQNEAQ (reference sequence). CDR3 sequence: CASSSGHFYGYTF.

The chain recombines TRBV2 with TRBJ2-5; there is no DNA to check the TCRdb D call of TRBD2. Germline V gene data show CDR1 as SNHLY and CDR2 as FYNNEI. The length of the CDR3 is 16 residues. This chain's CDR3 is CASSEPTAGEVETQYF.

V gene TRBV23-1 combines with J gene TRBJ2-5; lacking DNA, the TRBD1 call made by TCRdb goes unchecked. TRBV23-1 is treated as an ORF (open reading frame) with a function not yet certain. CDR3 length equals 14 residues. The CDR3 loop is CASAIDYTGETQYF.

The chain is built from TRBV29-1 and TRBJ2-1. Germline CDR1 SQVTM, CDR2 ANQGSEA. The CDR3 consists of 11 residues. Here the CDR3 reads CSVEQDNEQFF.

The rearrangement uses TRBV20-1 and TRBJ2-7; there is no DNA to check the TCRdb D call of TRBD1. CDR1 is DFQATT and CDR2 is SNEGSKA in the germline V gene (reference sequence). This CDR3 is 13 amino acids long. Here the CDR3 reads CSARRTGDYEQYF.